What follows are 30 T cell receptor beta chains derived from one specimen sequenced in a study of immune cell composition in non-small cell lung cancer. Normal lung was sampled as far from the tumour as possible, at least 3 cm. The data were produced by immunoSEQ multiplex PCR, yet TCRdb's version contains in-frame clones alone and is incomplete. Found here are several thousand clones, 82% of them singletons; the top ten hold 7.5% to 10%. Sequencing used non-adjacent lung tissue. The receptor set was obtained from a human donor with non-small cell lung cancer.

V is TRBV7-6 and J is TRBJ1-3; 9 bases line up with TRBD1. The assigned J gene may be wrong: the sequence end matches TRBJ2-2 better. The CDR3 has 16 amino acids. CDR1 SGHVS and CDR2 FNYEAQ come from the germline V gene. The chain's CDR3 is CASSLEGTGIPGELFF. The CDR3 DNA reads TGTGCCAGCAGCTTAGAGGGGACAGGGATCCCCGGGGAGCTGTTTTTT.

V usage is TRBV7-2 and J usage is TRBJ1-2; 8 positions match TRBD1. J lost 5 bases, V lost 5 bases, and 13 bases had no gene match. Germline CDR1 reads SGHTA; CDR2 reads FQGNSA. The CDR3 contains 16 residues. CDR3 in DNA: TGTGCCAGCAGCGTCGGGACAGGCCCAAATCTTTATGGCTACACCTTC. Translation gives CASSVGTGPNLYGYTF.

The chain recombines TRBV5-1 with TRBJ2-7; D unresolved. CDR1 is SGHRS and CDR2 is YFSETQ in the germline V gene. V lost 1 base to trimming and J lost 0 bases, with 8 bases between them. CDR3 length: 14 residues. CDR3 residues: CASSLRVSSYEQYF. The CDR3, as DNA: TGCGCCAGCAGCTTGCGGGTTAGCTCCTACGAGCAGTACTTC.

The V and J genes are TRBV5-6 and TRBJ2-7; possibly TRBD2 for D (5 bases). Germline assignment: CDR1 SGHDT and CDR2 YYEEEE. This CDR3 comprises 15 residues. V was shortened by 2 bases and J by 3 bases, with 15 bases between the two germline ends. The CDR3 protein is CASSLGQRMGYEQYF. Here the CDR3 DNA reads TGTGCCAGCAGCTTAGGCCAGCGGATGGGCTACGAGCAGTACTTC.

The chain joins TRBV19 to TRBJ2-2, with 7 bases that match TRBD1. J gave up 5 bases and V 7 bases, and 13 bases lay outside the gene matches. Germline CDR1 and CDR2: LNHDA and SQIVND (reference sequence). CDR3 length: 16 residues. The CDR3 region has the DNA TGTGCCAGTAACCCCGGGACAGCCCAAGGGACCGGGGAGCTGTTTTTT. This translates into CASNPGTAQGTGELFF.

The chain combines TRBV15 with TRBJ2-7; no clear D gene. This CDR3 is 14 amino acids long. V was pared by 1 base and J by 2 bases, with 9 bases between. Germline CDR1 LNHNV, CDR2 YYDKDF (reference sequence). CDR3 loop: CATSRVGGTYEQYF. DNA for the CDR3: TGTGCCACCAGCAGAGTAGGCGGCACCTACGAGCAGTACTTC.

This chain joins TRBV18 and TRBJ2-3, with unresolved D. Germline V gene sequence: CDR1 KGHSH, CDR2 LQKENI. This CDR3 is 12 amino acids long. The V gene lost 5 bases and the J gene lost 5 bases, with 8 bases spanning the gap. CDR3 DNA: TGTGCCAGCTCAAACTATGGAGATACGCAGTATTTT. It specifies CASSNYGDTQYF.

The chain couples TRBV7-2 to TRBJ2-7; D gene unclear. CDR3 length: 13 amino acids. Per germline, CDR1 SGHTA and CDR2 FQGNSA. V lost 3 bases and J lost 6, with 12 bases in between. The CDR3 DNA is TGTGCCAGCAGCTTGCTTCGAGGCAGCGAGCAGTACTTC. Amino acids: CASSLLRGSEQYF.

This clone came up a few times. The rearrangement joins TRBV27 to TRBJ1-1; perhaps TRBD1 as D (6 bases). V lost 3 bases to trimming and J lost 1 base, with 9 bases between them. Germline V CDR1 and CDR2: MNHEY, SMNVEV (reference sequence). The CDR3 is made up of 14 amino acids. For the CDR3, the DNA is TGTGCCAGCAGTTTCAGGGGCCAGAACACTGAAGCTTTCTTT. Its translation: CASSFRGQNTEAFF.

The genes are TRBV18 and TRBJ2-7, with TRBD1 matching over 10 bases. V trimming: 5 bases; J trimming: 6 bases; junction bases outside the gene matches: 13. This CDR3 comprises 16 residues. CDR1 KGHSH and CDR2 LQKENI come from the germline V gene. This CDR3 is CASSSFPGTGVIEQYF. CDR3 nucleotide sequence: TGTGCCAGCTCATCTTTTCCCGGGACAGGGGTGATCGAGCAGTACTTC.

This chain joins TRBV6-5 and TRBJ1-1, with 11 bases fitting TRBD1. Germline values: CDR1 MNHEY, CDR2 SVGAGI. This CDR3 has 14 amino acids. Unmatched junction bases numbered 5, after V lost 2 bases and J lost 9 bases. CDR3 nucleotides: TGTGCCAGCAGTTACCCGGGACAGGGGGATAAAGCTTTCTTT. Residues: CASSYPGQGDKAFF.

The V gene is TRBV4-2, the J gene TRBJ1-1, with D uncertain. The V gene's germline CDR1 is LGHNA and CDR2 YNFKEQ. With 1 base removed from V and 11 bases from J, the gap between germline ends came to 11 bases. The CDR3 has 12 amino acids. CDR3 in amino acids: CASSQAKTGAFF. CDR3 coding DNA: TGTGCCAGCAGCCAAGCCAAAACGGGTGCTTTCTTT.

The gene calls are TRBV20-1 and TRBJ1-2; TRBD1 might be the D (6 bases). This CDR3 has 11 amino acids. Germline V lookup: CDR1 DFQATT, CDR2 SNEGSKA (reference sequence). The V gene lost 6 bases and the J gene lost 7 bases, with 12 bases spanning the gap. In DNA, the CDR3 is TGCAGTGCCGCCCGGGACATTGGCTACACCTTC. It specifies CSAARDIGYTF.

The V gene is TRBV5-6, the J gene TRBJ1-1; TRBD1 matches at 8 bases. The CDR3 is 16 amino acids. The V and J ends lost 0 bases and 5 bases, in that order; junction bases with no gene match: 9. CDR1 is SGHDT, CDR2 YYEEEE, per germline. The CDR3 sequence: CASSLVRQGTRTEAFF. For the CDR3, the DNA is TGTGCCAGCAGCTTGGTACGACAGGGGACGAGGACTGAAGCTTTCTTT.

The chain recombines TRBV15 with TRBJ1-6; perhaps TRBD1 as D (5 bases). Deletions cut 2 bases from V and 8 bases from J, with 22 bases between. Germline V CDR1 and CDR2: LNHNV, YYDKDF (reference sequence). CDR3 length: 18 amino acids. CDR3 region: CATSRRSTVTGGYSPLHF. The CDR3 nucleotides read TGTGCCACCAGCAGACGTTCGACAGTCACGGGGGGTTATTCACCCCTCCACTTT.

The V gene is TRBV6-6, the J gene TRBJ2-3; perhaps TRBD1 as D (6 bases). Germline assignment: CDR1 MNHNY and CDR2 SVGAGI (reference sequence). V gave up 6 bases and J gave up 0 bases, with 13 bases separating them. This CDR3 has 15 amino acids. The chain's CDR3 is CASREPGVSTDTQYF. CDR3 sequence (DNA): TGTGCCAGCAGGGAACCAGGGGTTAGCACAGATACGCAGTATTTT.

The V gene is TRBV28, the J gene TRBJ1-4; D unresolved. Germline V CDR1 and CDR2: MDHEN, SYDVKM. The V end was cut by 6 bases, the J end by 8 bases, with 19 bases between. The CDR3 is 15 amino acids. CDR3 protein: CASSPPMTPREKLFF. In nucleotides, the CDR3 is TGTGCCAGCAGCCCCCCTATGACCCCGAGGGAAAAACTGTTTTTT.

Only one count was recorded for this clone. The chain recombines TRBV7-9 with TRBJ2-3; maybe TRBD1 (6 bases). The germline CDR1 and CDR2 sequences are SEHNR and FQNEAQ (reference sequence). V was clipped by 5 bases and J by 4 bases, with 10 bases between them. The length of the CDR3 is 13 residues. The CDR3 bases are TGTGCCAGCAGCGCCCAGGGGTCAGATACGCAGTATTTT. Translating gives CASSAQGSDTQYF.

This clone was detected only once. The V call is TRBV14, the J call TRBJ2-1, with a tentative D call TRBD1 (5 bases). The length of the CDR3 is 18 residues. CDR1 is SGHDN and CDR2 is FVKESK in the germline V gene. V lost 0 bases and J lost 4, with 19 bases in between. The CDR3 sequence: CASSQESRLLAGYNEQFF. CDR3 nucleotides: TGTGCCAGCAGCCAAGAATCTAGACTTCTCGCAGGGTACAATGAGCAGTTCTTC.

Judged by abundance, this clone is medium-sized. The V gene is TRBV9, the J gene TRBJ2-7; no definite D call. Trimming removed 3 bases from V and 2 bases from J, with 15 bases in between. The germline gives CDR1 SGDLS, CDR2 YYNGEE. CDR3 size: 15 residues. The CDR3 region has the DNA TGTGCCAGCAGCGGTCAGCGTACCCGGCCCTACGAGCAGTACTTC. This gives the protein CASSGQRTRPYEQYF.

The chain is built from TRBV6-1 and TRBJ2-3; D is possibly TRBD2 (6 bases). Germline lookup yields CDR1 MNHNS and CDR2 SASEGT. Trimming took 6 bases from V and 3 from J, leaving 13 bases between them. The CDR3 is 14 amino acids. The CDR3 coding sequence is TGTGCCAGCAGGCCCGGGGGAGGAACAGATACGCAGTATTTT. It is translated as CASRPGGGTDTQYF.

This sequence joins TRBV6-6 and TRBJ1-2, with a possible D match to TRBD1 (6 bases). This CDR3 has 13 residues. Trimming pared 5 bases from V and 2 bases from J, leaving 9 bases between. Germline CDR1 and CDR2: MNHNY and SVGAGI (reference sequence). CDR3 amino acids: CASSLRGNYGYTF. CDR3 coding DNA: TGTGCCAGCAGTCTAAGGGGGAACTATGGCTACACCTTC.

The rearrangement links TRBV5-1 to TRBJ2-7; D unresolved. The ends were cut back, 4 bases at V and 3 bases at J, with 14 bases in the middle. Germline loops: CDR1 SGHRS, CDR2 YFSETQ. The CDR3 spans 14 residues. This chain's CDR3 is CASSIGSSGYEQYF. Written as DNA, the CDR3 is TGCGCCAGCAGCATCGGCAGCTCGGGCTACGAGCAGTACTTC.

This clone was counted a single time. J is TRBJ2-3 and V is TRBV9; 11 nucleotides agree with TRBD2. The germline V gene encodes CDR1 SGDLS and CDR2 YYNGEE. The J segment lost 4 bases and the V segment lost 0 bases, leaving 7 bases of the junction unmatched. The CDR3 runs to 17 residues. The CDR3 here is CASSVGLAGGLSDTQYF. CDR3 sequence (DNA): TGTGCCAGCAGCGTAGGGCTAGCGGGAGGTTTGTCAGATACGCAGTATTTT.

The chain carries TRBV5-4 and TRBJ2-1, with 9 bases that match TRBD1. The germline CDR1 and CDR2 sequences are SGHNT and YYREEE (reference sequence). Unmatched junction bases numbered 6, after V lost 4 bases and J lost 1 base. The CDR3 is 16 amino acids. The CDR3 region has the DNA TGTGCCAGCAGCGCCCCGACAGGGGGTTCCTACAATGAGCAGTTCTTC. Translated, it gives CASSAPTGGSYNEQFF.

The V gene is TRBV18, the J gene TRBJ2-2; the D gene is possibly TRBD1 (5 bases). The CDR3 is made up of 16 amino acids. V was trimmed by 3 bases and J by 1 base, leaving 12 bases between them. From germline, CDR1 is KGHSH and CDR2 LQKENI. Written as DNA, the CDR3 is TGTGCCAGCTCACCGTCGCGGACACGGAACACCGGGGAGCTGTTTTTT. Translation gives CASSPSRTRNTGELFF.

V and J are TRBV4-1 and TRBJ2-3, with 11 bases aligning to TRBD2. There are 18 residues in the CDR3. Unmatched junction bases numbered 12, after V lost 4 bases and J lost 3 bases. The V gene's germline CDR1 is MGHRA and CDR2 YSYEKL. Here the CDR3 DNA reads TGCGCCAGCAGCCGGAGGGCTAATAGCGGGGGGGCGACAGATACGCAGTATTTT. Translation gives CASSRRANSGGATDTQYF.

The J gene is TRBJ2-7, the V gene TRBV21-1; no DNA check was done on the table's D call, TRBD2. TRBV21-1 is a known pseudogene. The CDR3 totals 13 residues. CDR3 nucleotides: TGTGCCAGCAACCCCACGCTAGAGGACGAGCAGTACTTC. Its protein is CASNPTLEDEQYF.

This clone has a handful of counts. The rearrangement links TRBV29-1 to TRBJ2-6, with D possibly being TRBD2 (6 bases). Trimming took 6 bases from V and 4 from J, leaving 19 bases between them. Germline CDR1 and CDR2: SQVTM and ANQGSEA. CDR3 length equals 16 residues. CDR3 sequence reads: CSVEEGSGSGANVLTF. The CDR3 bases are TGCAGCGTGGAGGAGGGATCAGGTTCAGGGGCCAACGTCCTGACTTTC.

This sequence joins TRBV6-1 and TRBJ2-5; 10 positions match TRBD2. The V and J ends lost 4 bases and 3 bases, in that order; junction bases with no gene match: 5. There are 15 residues in the CDR3. Germline lookup yields CDR1 MNHNS and CDR2 SASEGT. CDR3 sequence (DNA): TGTGCCAGCAGTGCCAGCCTAGCGGGAGAAGAGACCCAGTACTTC. Amino acid sequence: CASSASLAGEETQYF.